This is a list of T cell receptor beta chains from one sample in a study of vaccination effects on CD4 cells after COVID-19. No antigen is known for these receptors. Assay: immunoSEQ multiplex PCR; the TCRdb copy retains only in-frame clones and omits some. This sample has 45,000 to 55,000 clones; just over 70% occur once, and the top ten carry 6.5% to 7.5%. The sample in question was CD4+ T cells from PBMCs cultured without peptide, obtained after COVID-19 vaccination. The source of these receptors is a human donor who received a COVID-19 vaccine. Each CDR3 is given with its conserved first and last residue. D genes are given only for firm matches. Expanded clones get a size class; other rows say once, few or many, or leave the size out.

size | D | J | V | CDR3 | DNA
- | - | TRBJ1-5 | TRBV27 | CASSLGTTFFQHF | TGTGCCAGCAGTTTAGGGACGACATTTTTCCAGCATTTT
- | - | TRBJ2-7 | TRBV25-1 | CASRETASYEQYF | TGTGCCAGCAGAGAGACTGCCTCCTACGAGCAGTACTTC
- | TRBD1 | TRBJ2-1 | TRBV29-1 | CSALGQGDNEQFF | TGCAGCGCCCTGGGACAGGGAGACAATGAGCAGTTCTTC
- | - | TRBJ2-7 | TRBV5-1 | CASSKTVTYEQYF | TGCGCCAGCAGCAAGACAGTCACCTACGAGCAGTACTTC
- | - | TRBJ2-7 | TRBV5-4 | CASSRAGGVSIYEQYF | TGTGCCAGCAGCCGGGCCGGCGGGGTGAGCATCTACGAGCAGTACTTC
- | TRBD2 | TRBJ2-1 | TRBV4-2 | CASSQERAGGRNEQFF | TGTGCCAGCAGCCAAGAGAGGGCGGGGGGAAGGAATGAGCAGTTCTTC
- | - | TRBJ2-2 | TRBV5-8 | CASSLLSGELFF | TGTGCCAGCAGCTTGTTGTCCGGGGAGCTGTTTTTT
few | - | TRBJ1-2 | TRBV5-4 | CASSLEDSAYGYTF | TGTGCCAGCAGCTTGGAGGACAGTGCCTATGGCTACACCTTC
few | - | TRBJ2-7 | TRBV27 | CASSLKPGDTYEQYF | TGTGCCAGCAGTTTAAAACCGGGCGATACCTACGAGCAGTACTTC
few | TRBD1 | TRBJ1-2 | TRBV5-5 | CASSSGQVIGYTF | TGTGCCAGCAGCTCGGGACAGGTTATCGGCTACACCTTC
- | TRBD1 | TRBJ1-6 | TRBV7-8 | CASSLPGQGNSPLHF | TGTGCCAGCAGCTTACCGGGACAGGGTAATTCACCCCTCCACTTT
- | TRBD1 | TRBJ1-2 | TRBV6-4 | CASSYGLTGDLGGYTF | TGTGCCAGCAGCTACGGGTTAACAGGGGACCTGGGAGGCTACACCTTC
- | TRBD1 | TRBJ1-2 | TRBV11-2 | CASSLDGTGGTSYGYTF | TGTGCCAGCAGCTTAGATGGGACAGGGGGGACTAGCTATGGCTACACCTTC
few | TRBD2 | TRBJ2-1 | TRBV2 | CASSGLAAINEQFF | TGTGCCAGCAGTGGGCTAGCGGCAATCAATGAGCAGTTCTTC
- | TRBD2 | TRBJ2-1 | TRBV7-2 | CASRLAGADNEQFF | TGTGCCAGCAGGTTAGCGGGAGCGGACAATGAGCAGTTCTTC
- | - | TRBJ2-2 | TRBV5-1 | CASSLVGARSGGELFF | TGCGCCAGCAGCTTGGTGGGGGCGCGGTCAGGCGGGGAGCTGTTTTTT
- | - | TRBJ2-7 | TRBV19 | CATSPRAYEQYF | TGTGCCACAAGTCCTCGGGCCTACGAGCAGTACTTC
- | - | TRBJ1-3 | TRBV4-2 | CASSPPGTNTGNTIYF | TGTGCCAGCAGCCCACCCGGGACCAACACTGGAAACACCATATATTTT
- | TRBD2 | TRBJ2-7 | TRBV4-2 | CASRGLAEYEQYF | TGTGCCAGCAGGGGACTAGCGGAGTACGAGCAGTACTTC
- | TRBD2 | TRBJ2-5 | TRBV16 | CASSQLTAGDETQYF | TGTGCCAGCAGCCAATTAACAGCGGGGGATGAGACCCAGTACTTC
- | - | TRBJ1-2 | TRBV6-1 | CASSEGSGHGYTF | TGTGCCAGCAGTGAGGGCTCAGGGCATGGCTACACCTTC
few | - | TRBJ1-4 | TRBV3-1/TRBV3-2 | CASSQARGREEKLFF | TGTGCCAGCAGCCAAGCGCGGGGTCGGGAGGAAAAACTGTTTTTT
- | - | TRBJ1-2 | TRBV18 | CASSPRIVQSGIYGYTF | TGTGCCAGCTCACCACGTATAGTCCAGTCGGGGATCTATGGCTACACCTTC
- | TRBD1 | TRBJ1-1 | TRBV19 | CASRGRATEAFF | TGTGCCAGCAGGGGGCGGGCCACTGAAGCTTTCTTT
once | - | TRBJ2-5 | TRBV11-3 | CASSLGQEETQYF | TGTGCCAGCAGCTTAGGTCAGGAAGAGACCCAGTACTTC
- | TRBD2 | TRBJ2-6 | TRBV19 | CASRTSGRGLSGANVLTF | TGTGCCAGTAGGACCAGCGGGAGGGGCCTTTCTGGGGCCAACGTCCTGACTTTC
- | - | TRBJ2-3 | TRBV2 | CASRPRADTQYF | TGTGCCAGCAGACCCAGGGCAGATACGCAGTATTTT
once | - | TRBJ1-1 | TRBV5-1 | CASSLEADTEAFF | TGCGCCAGCAGCTTGGAGGCAGACACTGAAGCTTTCTTT
few | - | TRBJ1-1 | TRBV19 | CASSAPGRLNTEAFF | TGTGCCAGTAGTGCTCCAGGAAGATTGAACACTGAAGCTTTCTTT
few | - | TRBJ1-1 | TRBV5-5 | CASSFWSDTEAFF | TGTGCCAGCAGCTTCTGGTCCGACACTGAAGCTTTCTTT
- | - | TRBJ2-2 | TRBV5-1 | CASSLARVLIWELFF | TGCGCCAGCAGCTTGGCCAGGGTTTTAATCTGGGAGCTGTTTTTT
- | - | TRBJ2-3 | TRBV3-1/TRBV3-2 | CASSNSGTDTQYF | TGTGCCAGCAGCAACTCTGGCACAGATACGCAGTATTTT
- | - | TRBJ2-5 | TRBV11-2 | CASSLLIEAVQETQYF | TGTGCCAGCAGCTTATTAATCGAGGCAGTCCAAGAGACCCAGTACTTC
- | - | TRBJ1-1 | TRBV6-5 | CASTLALNTEAFF | TGTGCCAGCACCCTAGCCCTGAACACTGAAGCTTTCTTT
few | - | TRBJ2-2 | TRBV3-1/TRBV3-2 | CASNRGLVGELFF | TGTGCCAGCAACCGGGGGTTGGTCGGGGAGCTGTTTTTT
- | TRBD1 | TRBJ1-2 | TRBV5-8 | CASVITGGRDYGYTF | TGTGCCAGCGTCATTACAGGGGGCAGGGACTATGGCTACACCTTC
- | - | TRBJ1-2 | TRBV4-1 | CASSQDHSGAYGYTF | TGCGCCAGCAGCCAAGACCACAGCGGAGCCTATGGCTACACCTTC
few | TRBD1 | TRBJ1-2 | TRBV3-1/TRBV3-2 | CASRPDRGTLNYGYTF | TGTGCCAGCAGGCCCGACAGGGGTACTCTTAACTATGGCTACACCTTC
- | - | TRBJ1-2 | TRBV4-2 | CASSQGWDYGYTF | TGTGCCAGCAGCCAAGGGTGGGACTATGGCTACACCTTC
- | TRBD1 | TRBJ2-1 | TRBV5-1 | CASSPEGQGRHEQFF | TGCGCCAGCAGCCCGGAGGGACAGGGTAGGCATGAGCAGTTCTTC